The next 26 T cell receptor beta chains were all read from a single sample in a study of blood T cell repertoires in COVID-19. TCRdb keeps only in-frame clones here, not all; method: immunoSEQ multiplex PCR. The sample contains some 99,000 clones, around nine tenths of which appear only once. The sequencing sample was made of peripheral blood. Source of these receptors: a man in his 70s with acute or convalescent COVID-19.

J is TRBJ2-3 and V is TRBV5-1; the match to TRBD2 covers 15 bases. Germline values: CDR1 SGHRS, CDR2 YFSETQ. The CDR3 contains 18 residues. The trim removed 3 bases at V and 0 bases at J, leaving 5 bases unmatched. The CDR3 coding sequence is TGCGCCAGCAGCTCTGGACTAGCGGGGGGGACTAGCACAGATACGCAGTATTTT. It encodes CASSSGLAGGTSTDTQYF.

The genes are TRBV19 and TRBJ2-5; 7 bases are shared with TRBD2. Trimming cost V 0 bases and J 3 bases; bases outside gene matches: 7. The CDR3 length is 16 residues. Germline values: CDR1 LNHDA, CDR2 SQIVND (reference sequence). CDR3 nucleotide sequence: TGTGCCAGTAGTATAGATCATGGCGGGGGTAAAGAGACCCAGTACTTC. The encoded protein is CASSIDHGGGKETQYF.

This clone appeared a single time. The chain combines TRBV7-2 with TRBJ2-1; weak D call: TRBD2 (6 bases). Trimming cost V 1 base and J 1 base, with 11 bases left between them. CDR3 size: 16 residues. Germline V lookup: CDR1 SGHTA, CDR2 FQGNSA. The CDR3 reads CASSLEVGGSYNEQFF. CDR3 sequence (DNA): TGTGCCAGCAGCTTAGAGGTGGGGGGTTCCTACAATGAGCAGTTCTTC.

This sequence joins TRBV11-2 and TRBJ1-1, with D perhaps TRBD1 (6 bases). CDR3 length: 15 amino acids. Deletions cut 4 bases from V and 0 bases from J, with 12 bases between. Germline values: CDR1 SGHAT, CDR2 FQNNGV. Here the CDR3 DNA reads TGTGCCAGCAGCTCCATGGGACAAGTGAACACTGAAGCTTTCTTT. It specifies CASSSMGQVNTEAFF. Variable domain in full (rest from reference TRBV11-2 and TRBJ1-1): EAGVAQSPRYKIIEKRQSVAFWCNPISGHATLYWYQQILGQGPKLLIQFQNNGVVDDSQLPKDRFSAERLKGVDSTLKIQPAKLEDSAVYLCASSSMGQVNTEAFFGQGTRLTVV.

The V call is TRBV6-5, the J call TRBJ1-4; D is undetermined. This CDR3 spans 11 amino acids. The V end lost 9 bases, the J end lost 6 bases, and 8 bases lay between the germline ends. Germline V gives CDR1 MNHEY, CDR2 SVGAGI. The CDR3 loop reads CASLNDEKLFF. CDR3 DNA sequence: TGTGCCAGTCTAAACGATGAAAAACTGTTTTTT.

The rearrangement links TRBV7-9 to TRBJ2-7, with TRBD2 identical over 7 bases. The germline V gene encodes CDR1 SEHNR and CDR2 FQNEAQ (reference sequence). The CDR3 contains 15 residues. CDR3 sequence reads: CVSSPHEAGRVGQYV. DNA of the CDR3: TGTGTCAGCAGCCCACACGAAGCGGGGCGGGTCGGGCAGTACGTC.

The chain recombines TRBV3-1 (or the pseudogene TRBV3-2) with TRBJ1-5; unclear D gene. The germline V gene encodes CDR1 LGHDT and CDR2 YNNKEL (reference sequence). The CDR3 totals 15 residues. V lost 3 bases and J 6 bases, leaving 15 bases between the germline ends. Here the CDR3 DNA reads TGTGCCAGCAGCCACGGCTCCTCTTCGGGTCAGCCCCAGCATTTT. This encodes CASSHGSSSGQPQHF.

The chain couples TRBV27 to TRBJ1-5; D might be TRBD1 (5 bases). Germline-derived CDR1 and CDR2 are MNHEY and SMNVEV (reference sequence). Trimming removed 3 bases from V and 9 bases from J, with 18 bases in between. The CDR3 sequence is 15 residues long. The CDR3 DNA is TGTGCCAGCAGTTTTGGGGGGACCCCGGAATGGCCCCAGCATTTT. It specifies CASSFGGTPEWPQHF.

This clone was detected only once. CDR3 protein: CASSSISGGTSYEQYF. CDR3 nucleotides: TGCGCCAGCAGCTCGATTAGCGGGGGTACATCCTACGAGCAGTACTTC. The chain carries TRBV5-1 and TRBJ2-7; 9 bases align to TRBD2. V dropped 3 bases and J dropped 1; count of bases not matched to a gene: 8. The CDR3 contains 16 residues. Germline V gene data show CDR1 as SGHRS and CDR2 as YFSETQ.

The CDR3 reads CASSHGQIATGQYF. CDR3 DNA: TGTGCCAGCAGCCATGGACAGATAGCTACGGGGCAGTACTTC. This sequence joins TRBV5-4 and TRBJ2-7, with TRBD1 as a possible D gene (6 bases). The CDR3 is 14 residues long. Trimming removed 4 bases from V and 9 bases from J, with 20 bases in between. Germline CDR1 is SGHNT and CDR2 is YYREEE (reference sequence). The complete variable domain, with remaining parts taken from reference TRBV5-4 and TRBJ2-7, reads ETGVTQSPTHLIKTRGQQVTLRCSSQSGHNTVSWYQQALGQGPQFIFQYYREEENGRGNFPPRFSGLQFPNYSSELNVNALELDDSALYLCASSHGQIATGQYFGPGTRLTVT.

The V and J genes are TRBV28 and TRBJ1-3; 9 bases match TRBD1. Germline V CDR1 and CDR2: MDHEN, SYDVKM. CDR3 length equals 15 residues. V lost 5 bases, J lost 6 bases, and 8 bases stayed unmatched. CDR3 sequence reads: CASSDSGTGLNTIYF. CDR3 coding DNA: TGTGCCAGCAGTGACTCCGGGACAGGGTTAAACACCATATATTTT.

The J gene is TRBJ1-6, the V gene TRBV5-1; 7 nucleotides match TRBD1. The CDR3 extends over 15 amino acids. Germline CDR1 SGHRS, CDR2 YFSETQ. J was trimmed by 10 bases and V by 5 bases; bases with no gene match: 12. The CDR3 DNA reads TGCGCCAGCAGGTCCGTTTGGGACAGTCCATCACCCCTCCACTTT. It encodes CASRSVWDSPSPLHF.

This clone was counted a single time. This sequence joins TRBV28 and TRBJ1-1; 7 bases map to TRBD1. This CDR3 has 14 residues. With 6 bases clipped from V and 5 bases from J, the junction kept 9 bases outside the gene matches. Germline-derived CDR1 and CDR2 are MDHEN and SYDVKM. The CDR3 loop reads CASSPGGSVTEAFF. The CDR3 bases are TGTGCCAGCAGCCCAGGGGGGAGTGTAACTGAAGCTTTCTTT.

This clone showed up just once. The chain carries TRBV9 and TRBJ2-1; 8 nucleotides align to TRBD1. Per the germline V gene, CDR1 is SGDLS and CDR2 is YYNGEE. The junction had 5 bases not matched to a gene; V was cut back by 3 bases and J by 0 bases. The CDR3 totals 16 residues. The CDR3 DNA sequence: TGTGCCAGCAGCGGACGAGACAGGGGCTCCTACAATGAGCAGTTCTTC. Translating it yields CASSGRDRGSYNEQFF.

The chain uses TRBV19 and TRBJ2-5, with a weak D call TRBD2 (5 bases). Germline V gene lookup returns CDR1 LNHDA and CDR2 SQIVND (reference sequence). The CDR3 length is 15 residues. Trimming cost V 6 bases and J 4 bases, with 18 bases left between them. The CDR3 bases are TGTGCCAGTAGCCCTAGATCGGGAAATGCAGAGACCCAGTACTTC. As protein: CASSPRSGNAETQYF.

This sequence joins TRBV29-1 and TRBJ2-1; perhaps TRBD2 as D (8 bases). Trimming left V 6 bases short and J 0 bases short, with 21 bases between. The CDR3 runs to 17 residues. From germline, CDR1 is SQVTM and CDR2 ANQGSEA. The CDR3 loop reads CSVGRAGGQFSYNEQFF. The CDR3 bases are TGCAGCGTCGGAAGGGCGGGGGGACAGTTCTCCTACAATGAGCAGTTCTTC.

The V gene is TRBV28, the J gene TRBJ2-1, with D perhaps matching TRBD2 (5 bases). V gave up 8 bases and J gave up 0 bases, with 17 bases separating them. Germline lookup yields CDR1 MDHEN and CDR2 SYDVKM. The CDR3 sequence is 16 residues long. CDR3 loop: CASRTPGKSSYNEQFF. CDR3 bases: TGTGCCAGCCGAACCCCGGGAAAGAGCTCCTACAATGAGCAGTTCTTC.

The chain is built from TRBV3-1 (or the pseudogene TRBV3-2) and TRBJ1-1; 7 nucleotides align to TRBD1. The CDR3 totals 12 residues. From germline, CDR1 is LGHDT and CDR2 YNNKEL (reference sequence). Unmatched junction bases numbered 5, after V lost 3 bases and J lost 10 bases. As DNA, the CDR3 is TGTGCCAGCAGCCAGGAGACAGGGAGAGCTTTCTTT. It specifies CASSQETGRAFF.

This clone occurred a few times. The chain has TRBV30 and TRBJ1-2; possibly TRBD1 for D (6 bases). CDR1 and CDR2 from the germline V gene are GTSNPN and SVGIG (reference sequence). The CDR3 loop spans 13 amino acids. Trimming removed 0 bases from V and 9 bases from J, with 14 bases in between. The CDR3 loop reads CAWSVLGTKRYTF. DNA for the CDR3: TGTGCCTGGAGTGTACTAGGGACAAAGCGCTACACCTTC.

The chain joins TRBV7-8 to TRBJ2-3, with a tentative D call TRBD1 (5 bases). V was clipped by 4 bases and J by 3 bases, with 17 bases between them. The CDR3 covers 16 residues. CDR1 is SGHVS and CDR2 is FQNEAQ in the germline V gene. The CDR3 is CASSSGRLAGTDTQYF. The CDR3 DNA reads TGTGCCAGCAGCTCAGGAAGATTGGCAGGGACAGATACGCAGTATTTT.

The rearrangement links TRBV3-1 (or the pseudogene TRBV3-2) to TRBJ2-2; no firm D call. The germline CDR1 and CDR2 sequences are LGHDT and YNNKEL (reference sequence). With 1 base removed from V and 7 bases from J, the gap between germline ends came to 10 bases. This CDR3 has 14 residues. This CDR3 reads CASSQASTRGELFF. The CDR3 DNA sequence: TGTGCCAGCAGCCAAGCGTCAACACGCGGGGAGCTGTTTTTT.

The chain links TRBV5-1 to TRBJ1-5, with D possibly being TRBD1 (5 bases). The V and J ends lost 5 bases and 2 bases respectively, with 14 bases between them. CDR3 length: 15 amino acids. Germline CDR1 SGHRS, CDR2 YFSETQ. The CDR3 sequence: CASSPNGGGNQPQHF. The DNA for the CDR3 is TGCGCCAGCAGTCCCAACGGGGGAGGCAATCAGCCCCAGCATTTT.

V gene TRBV28 combines with J gene TRBJ1-1, with D unresolved. This CDR3 region has 14 residues. Germline assignment: CDR1 MDHEN and CDR2 SYDVKM. V dropped 1 base and J dropped 2 bases, with 8 bases sitting between them. Here the CDR3 reads CASSLLPENTEAFF. CDR3 in DNA: TGTGCCAGCAGTTTATTGCCAGAAAACACTGAAGCTTTCTTT.

The CDR3 nucleotides are TGCGCCAGCAGTGAAGGCGGACTAGCGAATCATGAGCAGTTCTTC. Amino acid sequence: CASSEGGLANHEQFF. V and J are TRBV10-1 and TRBJ2-1, with 9 bases matching TRBD2. Germline CDR1 reads WNHNN; CDR2 reads SYGVQD (reference sequence). This CDR3 is built from 15 residues. V dropped 3 bases and J dropped 8; count of bases not matched to a gene: 8.

This chain connects TRBV9 to TRBJ1-1; D gene uncertain. The germline V gene encodes CDR1 SGDLS and CDR2 YYNGEE. The germline V and J ends were trimmed by 4 bases and 4 bases, with 17 bases remaining between them. This CDR3 comprises 15 residues. The CDR3 loop is CASSHKEAGSTEAFF. For the CDR3, the DNA is TGTGCCAGCAGCCACAAAGAGGCCGGGAGCACTGAAGCTTTCTTT.

The J gene is TRBJ1-3, the V gene TRBV30, with a weak D call TRBD1 (5 bases). There are 13 residues in the CDR3. The germline V gene encodes CDR1 GTSNPN and CDR2 SVGIG (reference sequence). V dropped 4 bases and J dropped 3 bases, with 10 bases sitting between them. The CDR3 sequence: CAWNQGFGNTIYF. CDR3 bases: TGTGCCTGGAATCAGGGTTTTGGAAACACCATATATTTT.